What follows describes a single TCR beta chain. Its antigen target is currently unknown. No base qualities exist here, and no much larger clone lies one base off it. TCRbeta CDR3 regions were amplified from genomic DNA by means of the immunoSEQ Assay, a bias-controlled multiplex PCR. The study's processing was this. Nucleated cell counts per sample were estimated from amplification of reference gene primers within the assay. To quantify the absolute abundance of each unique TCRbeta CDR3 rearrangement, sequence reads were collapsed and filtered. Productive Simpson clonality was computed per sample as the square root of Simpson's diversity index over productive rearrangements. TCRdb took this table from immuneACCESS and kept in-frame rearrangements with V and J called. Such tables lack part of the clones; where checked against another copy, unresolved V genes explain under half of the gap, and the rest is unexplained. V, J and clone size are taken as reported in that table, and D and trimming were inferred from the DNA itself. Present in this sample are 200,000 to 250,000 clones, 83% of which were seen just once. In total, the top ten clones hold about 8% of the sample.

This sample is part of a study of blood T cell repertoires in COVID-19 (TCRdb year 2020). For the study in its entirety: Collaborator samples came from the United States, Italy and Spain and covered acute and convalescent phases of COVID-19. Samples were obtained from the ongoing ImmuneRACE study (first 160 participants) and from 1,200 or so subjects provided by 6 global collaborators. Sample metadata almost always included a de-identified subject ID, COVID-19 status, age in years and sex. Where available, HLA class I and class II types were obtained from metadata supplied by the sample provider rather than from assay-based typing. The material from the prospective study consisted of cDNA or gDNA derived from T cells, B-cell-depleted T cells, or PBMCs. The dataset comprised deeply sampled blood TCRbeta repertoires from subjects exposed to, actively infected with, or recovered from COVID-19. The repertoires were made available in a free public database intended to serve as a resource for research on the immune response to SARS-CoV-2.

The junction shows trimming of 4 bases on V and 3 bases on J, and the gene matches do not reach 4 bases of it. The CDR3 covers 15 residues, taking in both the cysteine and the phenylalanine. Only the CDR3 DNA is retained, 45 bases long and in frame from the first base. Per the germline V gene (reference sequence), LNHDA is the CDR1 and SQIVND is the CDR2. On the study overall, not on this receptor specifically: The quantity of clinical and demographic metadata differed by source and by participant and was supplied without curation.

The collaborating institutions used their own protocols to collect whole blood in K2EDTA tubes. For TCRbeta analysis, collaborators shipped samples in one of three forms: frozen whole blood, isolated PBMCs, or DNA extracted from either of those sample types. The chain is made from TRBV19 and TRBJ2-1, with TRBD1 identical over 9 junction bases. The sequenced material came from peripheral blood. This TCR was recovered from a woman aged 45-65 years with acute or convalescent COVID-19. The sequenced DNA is TGTGCCAGTAGTAACCCGGGACAGGGCTACAATGAGCAGTTCTTC. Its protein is CASSNPGQGYNEQFF. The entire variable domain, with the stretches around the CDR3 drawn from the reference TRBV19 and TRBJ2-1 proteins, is DGGITQSPKYLFRKEGQNVTLSCEQNLNHDAMYWYRQDPGQGLRLIYYSQIVNDFQKGDIAEGYSVSREKKESFPLTVTSAQKNPTAFYLCASSNPGQGYNEQFFGPGTRLTVL.